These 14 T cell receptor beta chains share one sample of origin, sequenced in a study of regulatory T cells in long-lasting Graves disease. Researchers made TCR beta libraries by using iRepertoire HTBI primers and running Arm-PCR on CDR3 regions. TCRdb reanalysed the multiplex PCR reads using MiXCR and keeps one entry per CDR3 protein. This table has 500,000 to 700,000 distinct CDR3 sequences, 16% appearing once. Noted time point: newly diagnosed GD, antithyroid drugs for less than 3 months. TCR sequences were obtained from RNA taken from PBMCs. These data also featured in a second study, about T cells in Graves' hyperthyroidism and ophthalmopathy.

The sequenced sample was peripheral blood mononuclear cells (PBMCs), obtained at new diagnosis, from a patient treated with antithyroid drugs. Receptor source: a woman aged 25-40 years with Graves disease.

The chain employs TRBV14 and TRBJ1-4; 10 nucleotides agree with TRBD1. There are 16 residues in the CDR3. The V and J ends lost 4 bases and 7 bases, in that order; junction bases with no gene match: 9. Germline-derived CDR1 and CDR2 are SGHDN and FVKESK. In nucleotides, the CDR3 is TGTGCCAGCAGCCTTCTTCCGGGACAGGGGAGTGAAAAACTGTTTTTT. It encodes CASSLLPGQGSEKLFF.

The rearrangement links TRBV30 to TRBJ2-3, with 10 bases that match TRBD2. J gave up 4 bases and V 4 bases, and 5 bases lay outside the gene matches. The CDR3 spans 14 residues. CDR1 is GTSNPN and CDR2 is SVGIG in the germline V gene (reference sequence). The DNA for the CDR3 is TGTGCCTGGACTAGCGGGAGTCCCGCAGATACGCAGTATTTT. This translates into CAWTSGSPADTQYF. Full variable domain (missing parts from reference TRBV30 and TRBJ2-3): SQTIHQWPATLVQPVGSPLSLECTVEGTSNPNLYWYRQAAGRGLQLLFYSVGIGQISSEVPQNLSASRPQDRQFILSSKKLLLSDSGFYLCAWTSGSPADTQYFGPGTRLTVL.

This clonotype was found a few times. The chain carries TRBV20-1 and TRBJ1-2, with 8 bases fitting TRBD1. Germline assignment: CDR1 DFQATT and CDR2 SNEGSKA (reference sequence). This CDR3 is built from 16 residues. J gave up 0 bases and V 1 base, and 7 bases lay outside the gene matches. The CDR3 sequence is CSARGQGLISNYGYTF. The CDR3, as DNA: TGCAGTGCTAGAGGACAGGGGCTAATATCTAACTATGGCTACACCTTC.

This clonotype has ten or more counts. The CDR3 protein is CASSLGSVLEPQHF. CDR3 bases: TGTGCCAGCAGCTTAGGGTCGGTCTTGGAGCCCCAGCATTTT. V usage is TRBV7-9 and J usage is TRBJ1-5; D is undetermined. V shed 1 base and J shed 8 bases, with 12 bases lying between them. Germline V gene lookup returns CDR1 SEHNR and CDR2 FQNEAQ (reference sequence). The CDR3 loop spans 14 amino acids.

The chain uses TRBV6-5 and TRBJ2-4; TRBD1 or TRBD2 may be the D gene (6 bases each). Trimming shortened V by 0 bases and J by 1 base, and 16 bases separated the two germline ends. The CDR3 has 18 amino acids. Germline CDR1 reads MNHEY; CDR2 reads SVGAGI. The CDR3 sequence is CASSYSWGARAAKNIQYF. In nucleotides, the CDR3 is TGTGCCAGCAGTTACTCCTGGGGGGCCAGGGCGGCCAAAAACATTCAGTACTTC.

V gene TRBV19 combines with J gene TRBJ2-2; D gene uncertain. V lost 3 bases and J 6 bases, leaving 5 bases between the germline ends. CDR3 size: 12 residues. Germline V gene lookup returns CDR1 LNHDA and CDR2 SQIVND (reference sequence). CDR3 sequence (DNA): TGTGCCAGTAGTATTACCCCCGGGGAGCTGTTTTTT. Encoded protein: CASSITPGELFF.

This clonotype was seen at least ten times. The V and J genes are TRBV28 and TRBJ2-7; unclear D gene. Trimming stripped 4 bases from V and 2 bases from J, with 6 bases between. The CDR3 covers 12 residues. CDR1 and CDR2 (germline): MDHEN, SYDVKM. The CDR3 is CASSSKPYEQYF. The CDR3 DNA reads TGTGCCAGCAGTTCCAAACCCTACGAGCAGTACTTC. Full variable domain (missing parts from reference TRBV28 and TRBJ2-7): DVKVTQSSRYLVKRTGEKVFLECVQDMDHENMFWYRQDPGLGLRLIYFSYDVKMKEKGDIPEGYSVSREKKERFSLILESASTNQTSMYLCASSSKPYEQYFGPGTRLTVT.

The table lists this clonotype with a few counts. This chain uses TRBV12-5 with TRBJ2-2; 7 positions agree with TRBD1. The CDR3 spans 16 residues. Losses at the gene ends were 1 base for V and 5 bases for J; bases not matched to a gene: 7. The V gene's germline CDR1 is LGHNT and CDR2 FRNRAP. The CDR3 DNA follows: TGTGCTAGTGGTTTGGCCAGACAGGGATGGACCGGGGAGCTGTTTTTT. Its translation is CASGLARQGWTGELFF.

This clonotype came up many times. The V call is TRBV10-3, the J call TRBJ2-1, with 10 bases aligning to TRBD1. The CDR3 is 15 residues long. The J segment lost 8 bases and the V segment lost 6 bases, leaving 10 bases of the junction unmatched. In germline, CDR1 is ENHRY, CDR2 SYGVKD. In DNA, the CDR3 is TGTGCCATCAGCGACCGGGACAGGGGTGCCGATGAGCAGTTCTTC. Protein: CAISDRDRGADEQFF.

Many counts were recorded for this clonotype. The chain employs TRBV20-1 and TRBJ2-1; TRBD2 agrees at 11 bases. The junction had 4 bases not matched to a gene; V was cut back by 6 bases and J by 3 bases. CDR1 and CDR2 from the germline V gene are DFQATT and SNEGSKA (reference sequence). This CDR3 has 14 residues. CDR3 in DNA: TGCAGTGCCCAAGGGACTAGCGGCTACAATGAGCAGTTCTTC. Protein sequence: CSAQGTSGYNEQFF.

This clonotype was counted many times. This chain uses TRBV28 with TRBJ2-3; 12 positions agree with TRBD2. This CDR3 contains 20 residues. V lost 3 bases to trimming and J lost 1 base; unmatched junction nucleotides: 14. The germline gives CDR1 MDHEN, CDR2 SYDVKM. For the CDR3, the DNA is TGTGCCAGCAGTTTCCCACAGACTAGCGGGAGTGAGACGGGCACAGATACGCAGTATTTT. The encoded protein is CASSFPQTSGSETGTDTQYF.

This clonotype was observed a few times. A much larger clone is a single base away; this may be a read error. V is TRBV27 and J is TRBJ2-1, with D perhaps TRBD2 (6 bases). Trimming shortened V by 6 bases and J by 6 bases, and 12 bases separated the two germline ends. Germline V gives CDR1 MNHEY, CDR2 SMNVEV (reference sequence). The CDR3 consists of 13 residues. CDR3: CASSPGSINEQFF. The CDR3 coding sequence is TGTGCCAGCAGCCCCGGGAGTATCAATGAGCAGTTCTTC.

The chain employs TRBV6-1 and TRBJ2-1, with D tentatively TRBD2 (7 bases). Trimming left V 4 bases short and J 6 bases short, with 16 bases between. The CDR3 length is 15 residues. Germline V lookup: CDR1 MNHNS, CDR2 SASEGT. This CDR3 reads CASSGSQGGGNEQFF. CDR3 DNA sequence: TGTGCCAGCAGTGGTTCTCAGGGAGGGGGCAATGAGCAGTTCTTC.

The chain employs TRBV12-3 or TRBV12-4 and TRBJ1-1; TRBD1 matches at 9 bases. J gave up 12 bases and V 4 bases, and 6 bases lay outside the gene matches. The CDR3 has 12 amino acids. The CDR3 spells CASSSGQGRTFF. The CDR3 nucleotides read TGTGCCAGCAGTTCGGGACAGGGCCGTACTTTCTTT.